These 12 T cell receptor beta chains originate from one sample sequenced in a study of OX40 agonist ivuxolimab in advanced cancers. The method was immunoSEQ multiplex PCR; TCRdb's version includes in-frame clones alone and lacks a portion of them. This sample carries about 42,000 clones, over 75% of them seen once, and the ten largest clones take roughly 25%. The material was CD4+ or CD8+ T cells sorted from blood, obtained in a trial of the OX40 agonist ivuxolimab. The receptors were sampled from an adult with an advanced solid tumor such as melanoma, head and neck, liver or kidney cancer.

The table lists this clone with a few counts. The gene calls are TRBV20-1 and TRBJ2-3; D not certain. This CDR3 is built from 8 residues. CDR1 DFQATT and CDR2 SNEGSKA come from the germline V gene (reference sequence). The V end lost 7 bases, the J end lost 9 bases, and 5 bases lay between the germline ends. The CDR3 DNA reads TGCAGTGTAGGCACGCAGTATTTT. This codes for CSVGTQYF.

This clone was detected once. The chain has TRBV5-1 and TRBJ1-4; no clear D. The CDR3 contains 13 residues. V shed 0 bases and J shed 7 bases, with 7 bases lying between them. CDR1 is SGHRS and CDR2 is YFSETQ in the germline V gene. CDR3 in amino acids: CASSLALGEKLFF. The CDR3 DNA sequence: TGCGCCAGCAGCTTGGCCCTAGGTGAAAAACTGTTTTTT.

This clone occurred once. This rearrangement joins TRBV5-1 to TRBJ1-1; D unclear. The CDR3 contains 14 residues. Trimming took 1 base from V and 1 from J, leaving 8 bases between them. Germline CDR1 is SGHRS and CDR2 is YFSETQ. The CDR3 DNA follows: TGCGCCAGCAGCTTGAGGACGGAGAACACTGAAGCTTTCTTT. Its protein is CASSLRTENTEAFF.

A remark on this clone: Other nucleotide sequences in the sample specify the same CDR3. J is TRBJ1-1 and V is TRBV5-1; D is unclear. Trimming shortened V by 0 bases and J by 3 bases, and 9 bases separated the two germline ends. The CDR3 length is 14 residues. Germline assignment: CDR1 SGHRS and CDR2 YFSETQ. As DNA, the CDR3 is TGCGCCAGCAGCTTGGCCGGAGGTTACACTGAAGCTTTCTTT. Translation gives CASSLAGGYTEAFF.

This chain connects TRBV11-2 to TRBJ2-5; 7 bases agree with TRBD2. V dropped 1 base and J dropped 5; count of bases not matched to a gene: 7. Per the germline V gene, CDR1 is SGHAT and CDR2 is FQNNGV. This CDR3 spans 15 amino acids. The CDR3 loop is CASSLGGGKGETQYF. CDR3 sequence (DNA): TGTGCCAGCAGCTTAGGCGGGGGAAAGGGGGAGACCCAGTACTTC.

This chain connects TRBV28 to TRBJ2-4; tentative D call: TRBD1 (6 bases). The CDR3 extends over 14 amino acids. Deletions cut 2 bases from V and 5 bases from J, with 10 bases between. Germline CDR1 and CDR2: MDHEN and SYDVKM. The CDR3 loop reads CASSLLNRENIQYF. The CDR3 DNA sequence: TGTGCCAGCAGTTTACTTAACAGGGAAAACATTCAGTACTTC.

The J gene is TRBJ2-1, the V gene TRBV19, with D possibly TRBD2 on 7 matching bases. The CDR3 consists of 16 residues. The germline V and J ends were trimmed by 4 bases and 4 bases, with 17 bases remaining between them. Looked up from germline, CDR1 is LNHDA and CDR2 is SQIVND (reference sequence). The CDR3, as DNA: TGTGCCAGTAGTAGCGGGGGCCAGCACCTATACAATGAGCAGTTCTTC. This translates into CASSSGGQHLYNEQFF.

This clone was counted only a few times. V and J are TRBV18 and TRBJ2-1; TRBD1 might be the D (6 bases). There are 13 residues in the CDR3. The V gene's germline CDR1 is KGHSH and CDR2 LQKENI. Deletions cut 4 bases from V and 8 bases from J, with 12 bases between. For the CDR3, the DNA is TGTGCCAGCTCACGTGGGGGCACCGATGAGCAGTTCTTC. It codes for CASSRGGTDEQFF.

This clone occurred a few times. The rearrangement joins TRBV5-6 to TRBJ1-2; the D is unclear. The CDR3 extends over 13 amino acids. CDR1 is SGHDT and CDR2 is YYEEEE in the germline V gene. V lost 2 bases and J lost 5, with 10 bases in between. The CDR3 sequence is CASSFPGRYGYTF. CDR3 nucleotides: TGTGCCAGCAGCTTCCCCGGGAGGTATGGCTACACCTTC.

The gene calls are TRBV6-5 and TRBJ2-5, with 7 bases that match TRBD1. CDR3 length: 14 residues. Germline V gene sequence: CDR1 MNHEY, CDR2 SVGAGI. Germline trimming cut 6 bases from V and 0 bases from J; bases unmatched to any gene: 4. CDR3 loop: CASRETGHQETQYF. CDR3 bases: TGTGCCAGCAGAGAGACAGGGCACCAAGAGACCCAGTACTTC.

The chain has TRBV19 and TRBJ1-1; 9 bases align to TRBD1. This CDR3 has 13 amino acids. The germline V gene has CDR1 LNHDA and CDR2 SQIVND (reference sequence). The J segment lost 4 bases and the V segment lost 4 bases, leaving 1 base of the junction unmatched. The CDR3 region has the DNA TGTGCCAGTAGTAAGACAGGGGGCACTGAAGCTTTCTTT. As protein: CASSKTGGTEAFF. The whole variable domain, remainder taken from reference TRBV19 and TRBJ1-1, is DGGITQSPKYLFRKEGQNVTLSCEQNLNHDAMYWYRQDPGQGLRLIYYSQIVNDFQKGDIAEGYSVSREKKESFPLTVTSAQKNPTAFYLCASSKTGGTEAFFGQGTRLTVV.

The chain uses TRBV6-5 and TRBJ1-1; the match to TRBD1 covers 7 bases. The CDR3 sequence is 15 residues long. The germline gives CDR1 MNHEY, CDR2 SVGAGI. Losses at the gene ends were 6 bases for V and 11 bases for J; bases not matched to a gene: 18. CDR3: CASSSGTVSPGGAFF. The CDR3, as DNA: TGTGCCAGCAGCTCCGGGACAGTCTCTCCCGGGGGGGCTTTCTTT.